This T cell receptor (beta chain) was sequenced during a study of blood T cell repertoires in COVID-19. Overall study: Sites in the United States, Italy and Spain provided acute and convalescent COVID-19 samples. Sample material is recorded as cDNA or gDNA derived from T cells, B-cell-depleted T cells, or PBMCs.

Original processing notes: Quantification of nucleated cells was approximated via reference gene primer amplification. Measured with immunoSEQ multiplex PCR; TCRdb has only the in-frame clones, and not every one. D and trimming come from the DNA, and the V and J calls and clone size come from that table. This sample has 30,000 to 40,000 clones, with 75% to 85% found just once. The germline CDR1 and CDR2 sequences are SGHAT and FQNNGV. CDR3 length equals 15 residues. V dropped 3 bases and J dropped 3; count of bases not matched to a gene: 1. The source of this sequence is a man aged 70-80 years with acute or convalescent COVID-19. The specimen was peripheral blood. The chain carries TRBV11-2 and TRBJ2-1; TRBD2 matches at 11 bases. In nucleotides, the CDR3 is TGTGCCAGCAGCTTGACTAGCGGGATCTACAATGAGCAGTTCTTC. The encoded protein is CASSLTSGIYNEQFF.